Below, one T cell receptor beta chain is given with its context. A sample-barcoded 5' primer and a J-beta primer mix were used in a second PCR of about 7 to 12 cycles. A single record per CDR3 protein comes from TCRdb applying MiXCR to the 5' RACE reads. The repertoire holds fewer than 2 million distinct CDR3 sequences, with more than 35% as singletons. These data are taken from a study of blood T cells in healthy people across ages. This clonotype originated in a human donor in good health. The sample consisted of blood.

DNA for the CDR3: TGTGCCAGCAGTTTAGGCCAGTTCTCCTACAATGAGCAGTTCTTC. The encoded protein is CASSLGQFSYNEQFF. The V call is TRBV12-3 or TRBV12-4, the J call TRBJ2-1; D unresolved. Trimming stripped 1 base from V and 0 bases from J, with 7 bases between. The CDR3 length is 15 residues.